This entry describes one T cell receptor beta chain. Antigen: not known. Some clones are missing from TCRdb's copy, which holds only in-frame ones; the method was immunoSEQ multiplex PCR. The table lists around 24,000 clones, 60% to 85% of them singletons. CDR1 is LNHDA and CDR2 is SQIVND in the germline V gene (reference sequence). The CDR3 totals 14 residues. V lost 1 base and J 6 bases, leaving 7 bases between the germline ends. Unexposed donor CD4+ T cells date from 2011-2018, before the COVID-19 pandemic. The cells were cultured for 10 days before CD4+ T cells were isolated. As cell numbers allowed, unexposed-donor CD4+ T cells faced SARS-CoV-2 S/N and four cold-coronavirus spikes. This record belongs to a study of CD4 T cells in relation to SARS-CoV-2 and coronaviruses. Study-level information: ViraFEST: approximately 10-day antigen culture of PBMCs, then TCR beta CDR3 sequencing. The HLA restriction of the shared crossreactive spike epitopes was mapped.

General study points: No donor gave both pre-pandemic and post-infection samples.

This sequence joins TRBV19 and TRBJ1-6, with D hard to call. The sequenced material came from CD4+ T cells from PBMCs, cultured in vitro. The TCR sequence derives from a human donor in good health. For the CDR3, the DNA is TGTGCCAGTAGTATAGGGACGACTAATTCACCCCTCCACTTT. As protein: CASSIGTTNSPLHF.